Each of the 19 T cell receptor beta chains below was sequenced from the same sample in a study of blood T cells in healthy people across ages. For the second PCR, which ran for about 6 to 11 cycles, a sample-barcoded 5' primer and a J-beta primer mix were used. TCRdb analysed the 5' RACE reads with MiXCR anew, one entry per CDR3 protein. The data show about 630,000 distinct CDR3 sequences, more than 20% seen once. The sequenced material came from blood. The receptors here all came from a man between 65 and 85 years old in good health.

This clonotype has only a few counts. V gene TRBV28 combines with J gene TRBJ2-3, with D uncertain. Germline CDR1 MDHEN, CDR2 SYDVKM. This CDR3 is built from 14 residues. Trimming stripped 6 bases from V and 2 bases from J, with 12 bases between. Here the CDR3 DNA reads TGTGCCAGCAGCCTTCATTATTTCACAGATACGCAGTATTTT. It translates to CASSLHYFTDTQYF.

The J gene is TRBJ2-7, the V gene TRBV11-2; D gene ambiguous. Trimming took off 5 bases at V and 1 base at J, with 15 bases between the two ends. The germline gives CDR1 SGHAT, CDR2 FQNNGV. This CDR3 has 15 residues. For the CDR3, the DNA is TGTGCCAGCAGCGCCGTGTGGGCGTTATCCTACGAGCAGTACTTC. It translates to CASSAVWALSYEQYF.

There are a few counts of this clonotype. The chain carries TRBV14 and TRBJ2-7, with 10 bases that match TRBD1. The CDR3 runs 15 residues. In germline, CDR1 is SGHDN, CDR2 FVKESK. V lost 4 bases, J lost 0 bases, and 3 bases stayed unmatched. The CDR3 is CASSPRTGGSYEQYF. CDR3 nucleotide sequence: TGTGCCAGCAGCCCTCGGACAGGGGGCTCCTACGAGCAGTACTTC.

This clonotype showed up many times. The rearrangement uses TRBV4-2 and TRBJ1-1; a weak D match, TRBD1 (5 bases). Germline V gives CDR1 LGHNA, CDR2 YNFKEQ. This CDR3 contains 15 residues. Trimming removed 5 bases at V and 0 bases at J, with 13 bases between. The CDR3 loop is CASSSRGGLNTEAFF. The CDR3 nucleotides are TGTGCCAGCAGCTCTCGGGGGGGATTGAACACTGAAGCTTTCTTT.

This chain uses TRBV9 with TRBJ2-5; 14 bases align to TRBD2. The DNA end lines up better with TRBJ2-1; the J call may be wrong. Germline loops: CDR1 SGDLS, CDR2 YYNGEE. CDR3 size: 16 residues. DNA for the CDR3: TGTGCCAGCAGCGTACTCGGGACTAGCGGGAGCGATGAGCAGTTCTTC. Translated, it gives CASSVLGTSGSDEQFF.

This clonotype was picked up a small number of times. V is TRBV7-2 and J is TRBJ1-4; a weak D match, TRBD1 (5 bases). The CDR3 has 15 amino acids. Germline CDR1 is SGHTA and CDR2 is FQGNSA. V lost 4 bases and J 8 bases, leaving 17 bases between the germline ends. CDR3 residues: CASSSAEGLEEKLFF. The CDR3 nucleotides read TGTGCCAGCAGCTCCGCCGAGGGACTGGAGGAAAAACTGTTTTTT.

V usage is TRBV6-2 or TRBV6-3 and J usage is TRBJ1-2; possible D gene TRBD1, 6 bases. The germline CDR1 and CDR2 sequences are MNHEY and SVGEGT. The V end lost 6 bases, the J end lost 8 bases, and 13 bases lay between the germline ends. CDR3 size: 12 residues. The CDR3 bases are TGTGCCAGCAGGATCCAGGGGCCCGGCTACACCTTC. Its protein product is CASRIQGPGYTF.

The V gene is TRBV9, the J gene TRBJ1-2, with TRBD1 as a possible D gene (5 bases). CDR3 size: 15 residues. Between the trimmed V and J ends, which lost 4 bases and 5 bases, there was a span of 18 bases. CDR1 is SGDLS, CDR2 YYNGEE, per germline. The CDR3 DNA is TGTGCCAGCAGCTCCCCGTTCAGGGATGAGTATGGCTACACCTTC. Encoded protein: CASSSPFRDEYGYTF.

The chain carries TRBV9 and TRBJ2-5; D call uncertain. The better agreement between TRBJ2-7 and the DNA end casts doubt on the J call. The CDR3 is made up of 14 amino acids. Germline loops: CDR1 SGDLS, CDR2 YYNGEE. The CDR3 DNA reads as TGTGCCAGCAGCGTAAGCCAAGTCGACTACGAGCAGTACTTC. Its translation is CASSVSQVDYEQYF.

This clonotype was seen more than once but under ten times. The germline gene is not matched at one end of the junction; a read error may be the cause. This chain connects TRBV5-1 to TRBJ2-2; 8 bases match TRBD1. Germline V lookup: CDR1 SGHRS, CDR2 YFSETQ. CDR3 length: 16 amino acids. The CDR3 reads CASSAGQGVSTGELLF. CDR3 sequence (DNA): TGCGCCAGCAGCGCAGGACAGGGTGTGAGCACCGGGGAGCTGCTTTTT. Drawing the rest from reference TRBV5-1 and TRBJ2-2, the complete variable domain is KAGVTQTPRYLIKTRGQQVTLSCSPISGHRSVSWYQQTPGQGLQFLFEYFSETQRNKGNFPGRFSGRQFSNSRSEMNVSTLELGDSALYLCASSAGQGVSTGELLFGEGSRLTVL.

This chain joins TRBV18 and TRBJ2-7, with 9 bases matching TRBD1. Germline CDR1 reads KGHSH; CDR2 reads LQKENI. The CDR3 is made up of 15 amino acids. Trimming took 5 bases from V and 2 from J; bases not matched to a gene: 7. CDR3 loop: CASSKDRGGTYEQYF. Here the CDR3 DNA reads TGTGCCAGCTCAAAGGACAGGGGAGGTACCTACGAGCAGTACTTC. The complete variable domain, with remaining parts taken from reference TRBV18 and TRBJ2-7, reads NAGVMQNPRHLVRRRGQEARLRCSPMKGHSHVYWYRQLPEEGLKFMVYLQKENIIDESGMPKERFSAEFPKEGPSILRIQQVVRGDSAAYFCASSKDRGGTYEQYFGPGTRLTVT.

For the CDR3, the DNA is TGCGCCAGCAGGGAACCCGGGGGGAACACTGAAGCTTTCTTT. Amino acid sequence: CASREPGGNTEAFF. The chain is built from TRBV5-1 and TRBJ1-1; tentative D call: TRBD1 (5 bases). This CDR3 has 14 amino acids. Germline V gene lookup returns CDR1 SGHRS and CDR2 YFSETQ. Trimming left V 5 bases short and J 1 base short, with 12 bases between.

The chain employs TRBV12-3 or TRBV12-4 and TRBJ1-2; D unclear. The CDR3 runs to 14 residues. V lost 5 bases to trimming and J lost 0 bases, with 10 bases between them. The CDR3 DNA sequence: TGTGCCAGCAGTCCAGTATCCTCTAACTATGGCTACACCTTC. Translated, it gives CASSPVSSNYGYTF.

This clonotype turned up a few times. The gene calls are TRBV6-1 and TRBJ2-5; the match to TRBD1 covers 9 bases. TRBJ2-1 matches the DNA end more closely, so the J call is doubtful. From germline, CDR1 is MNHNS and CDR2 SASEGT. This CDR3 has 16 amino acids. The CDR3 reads CASRTTGTGIYNEQFF. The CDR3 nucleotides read TGTGCCAGCAGGACGACCGGGACAGGGATCTACAATGAGCAGTTCTTC.

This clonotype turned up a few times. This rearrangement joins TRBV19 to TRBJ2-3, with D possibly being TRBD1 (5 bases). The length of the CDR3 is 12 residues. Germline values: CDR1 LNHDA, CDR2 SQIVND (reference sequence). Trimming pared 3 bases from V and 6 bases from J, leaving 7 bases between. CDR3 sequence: CASSISGDTQYF. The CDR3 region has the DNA TGTGCCAGTAGTATCTCAGGGGATACGCAGTATTTT.

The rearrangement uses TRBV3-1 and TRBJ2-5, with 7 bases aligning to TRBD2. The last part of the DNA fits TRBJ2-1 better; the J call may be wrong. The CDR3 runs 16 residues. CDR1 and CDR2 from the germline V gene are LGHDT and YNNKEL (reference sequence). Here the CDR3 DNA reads TGTGCCAGCAGCCAAGGCACCTGGACTAGAGGGGTTGAGCAGTTCTTC. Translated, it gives CASSQGTWTRGVEQFF.

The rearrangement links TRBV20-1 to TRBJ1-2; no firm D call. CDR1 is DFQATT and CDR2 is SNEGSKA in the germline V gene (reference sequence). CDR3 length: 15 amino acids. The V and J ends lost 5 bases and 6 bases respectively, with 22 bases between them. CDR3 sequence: CSASESTSNSNGYTF. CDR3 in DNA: TGCAGTGCTTCCGAGAGCACCTCTAATAGTAATGGCTACACCTTC.

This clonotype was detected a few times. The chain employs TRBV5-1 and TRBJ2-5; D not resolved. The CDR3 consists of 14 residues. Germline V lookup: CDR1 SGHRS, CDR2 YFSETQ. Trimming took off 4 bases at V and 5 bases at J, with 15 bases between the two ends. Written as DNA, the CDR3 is TGCGCCAGCAGCACAAACGGACCTGTGGAGACCCAGTACTTC. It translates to CASSTNGPVETQYF.

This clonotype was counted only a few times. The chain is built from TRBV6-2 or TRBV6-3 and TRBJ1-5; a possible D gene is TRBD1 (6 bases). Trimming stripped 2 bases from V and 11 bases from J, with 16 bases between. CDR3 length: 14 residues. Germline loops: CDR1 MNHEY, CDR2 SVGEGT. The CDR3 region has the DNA TGTGCCAGCAGTTACCACGTGGGGGGCCGGGCCCAGCATTTT. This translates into CASSYHVGGRAQHF.